The rows below give T cell receptor beta chains drawn from one sample of a study of blood T cell repertoires in COVID-19. Assay: immunoSEQ multiplex PCR; the TCRdb copy retains only in-frame clones and omits some. Among around 120,000 clones listed, 80% were seen once. The sample was peripheral blood. The receptor set was obtained from a human donor in a cohort sampled during active COVID-19. The CDR3 runs from the conserved cysteine through the conserved F or W. The D gene is left open where the match is weak. Clone size is not always given. Where it is, it says once, few, many or a class for expanded clones.

TRBJ1-2 16 TRBV4-1 TRBD1 few CASSQTGQGPRGGYTF TGCGCCAGCAGCCAGACGGGACAGGGGCCGCGTGGAGGCTACACCTTC
TRBJ2-2 11 TRBV30 . once CAWKSTGELFF TGTGCCTGGAAGAGCACCGGGGAGCTGTTTTTT
TRBJ2-3 19 TRBV3-1/TRBV3-2 TRBD2 once CASSQDLLGSGGGTDTQYF TGTGCCAGCAGCCAAGATCTACTCGGGAGTGGGGGGGGCACAGATACGCAGTATTTT
TRBJ2-1 13 TRBV7-9 . . CASSLLLDNEQFF TGTGCCAGCAGCTTATTACTAGACAATGAGCAGTTCTTC
TRBJ1-1 14 TRBV5-6 . . CASSIDTAGTEAFF TGTGCCAGCAGCATAGACACGGCGGGCACTGAAGCTTTCTTT
TRBJ1-2 14 TRBV14 . once CASSQDSLALGYTF TGTGCCAGCAGCCAAGATAGCTTGGCTTTAGGCTACACCTTC
TRBJ2-7 12 TRBV2 . . CASSGQVREQYF TGTGCCAGTTCAGGGCAGGTGCGAGAGCAGTACTTC
TRBJ2-5 16 TRBV15 TRBD1 . CATSRDRGQGRETQYF TGTGCCACCAGCAGAGATCGTGGACAGGGTCGAGAGACCCAGTACTTC
TRBJ2-5 14 TRBV19 . . CASSITPGKETQYF TGTGCCAGTAGTATAACTCCAGGGAAAGAGACCCAGTACTTC
TRBJ2-1 14 TRBV6-2/TRBV6-3 TRBD1 . CASSSQGGGNEQFF TGTGCCAGCAGTTCCCAAGGGGGCGGGAATGAGCAGTTCTTC
TRBJ1-2 15 TRBV7-2 TRBD1 once CASSPGLGQNYGYTF TGTGCCAGCAGCCCCGGTTTGGGACAGAACTATGGCTACACCTTC
TRBJ2-7 14 TRBV28 TRBD2 . CASSTPGGSYEQYF TGTGCCAGCAGCACACCGGGGGGCTCCTACGAGCAGTACTTC
TRBJ2-1 17 TRBV7-6 TRBD2 . CASSLPPGLAGANEQFF TGTGCCAGCAGCTTACCGCCGGGACTAGCGGGAGCCAATGAGCAGTTCTTC
TRBJ1-2 14 TRBV24-1 . . CATSDPPGSYGYTF TGTGCCACCAGTGATCCCCCGGGTTCTTATGGCTACACCTTC
TRBJ1-1 14 TRBV2 . . CASSVQGGATEAFF TGTGCCAGCAGTGTTCAAGGGGGGGCCACTGAAGCTTTCTTT
TRBJ2-1 18 TRBV28 TRBD2 . CASSQPGTSGSRSDEQFF TGTGCCAGCAGCCAGCCCGGGACTAGCGGGAGTCGTAGCGATGAGCAGTTCTTC
TRBJ2-5 16 TRBV7-8 . . CASSLGTTGLGETQYF TGTGCCAGCAGCTTAGGGACAACAGGGTTGGGGGAGACCCAGTACTTC
TRBJ1-2 14 TRBV19 TRBD1 . CASSKDRANYGYTF TGTGCCAGTAGTAAGGACAGGGCTAACTATGGCTACACCTTC
TRBJ1-3 16 TRBV7-9 . few CASSPRLAWYGNTIYF TGTGCCAGCAGCCCGAGACTCGCGTGGTATGGAAACACCATATATTTT
TRBJ2-7 13 TRBV6-2/TRBV6-3 . few CASSLEDRGEQYF TGTGCCAGCAGCCTGGAGGACCGGGGCGAGCAGTACTTC
TRBJ2-1 14 TRBV5-4 TRBD2 . CASSGAGTSGEQFF TGTGCCAGCAGCGGAGCCGGGACTAGCGGGGAGCAGTTCTTC
TRBJ2-1 17 TRBV27 TRBD2 . CASSLGFGRAGMDEQFF TGTGCCAGCAGTTTAGGGTTCGGGAGGGCCGGGATGGATGAGCAGTTCTTC
TRBJ1-1 14 TRBV6-1 TRBD1 . CASSEGGQVTEAFF TGTGCCAGCAGTGAAGGGGGACAGGTCACTGAAGCTTTCTTT
TRBJ2-5 17 TRBV12-5 . . CASGLGGRSIESETQYF TGTGCTAGTGGTTTGGGCGGTAGGAGCATCGAATCCGAGACCCAGTACTTC
TRBJ2-1 15 TRBV7-3 . . CASSLGQGEGNEQFF TGTGCCAGCAGCTTAGGGCAGGGTGAAGGCAATGAGCAGTTCTTC
TRBJ2-5 19 TRBV15 TRBD2 . CATSSLDGTSGGASETQYF TGTGCCACCAGCAGCTTAGACGGGACTAGCGGGGGGGCCTCGGAGACCCAGTACTTC
TRBJ2-7 13 TRBV5-4 TRBD1 . CASSLTGGDEQYF TGTGCCAGCAGCTTGACAGGGGGCGACGAGCAGTACTTC
TRBJ2-7 13 TRBV19 TRBD1 . CASSERRGYEQYF TGTGCCAGTAGTGAACGCAGGGGGTACGAGCAGTACTTC
TRBJ2-5 15 TRBV30 TRBD1 . CAWSVLGQGQETQYF TGTGCCTGGAGTGTACTGGGACAGGGCCAAGAGACCCAGTACTTC
TRBJ2-5 13 TRBV10-3 . . CAISESGGETQYF TGTGCCATCAGTGAAAGTGGGGGGGAGACCCAGTACTTC
TRBJ2-1 14 TRBV4-1 TRBD2 . CASSPEGRGGEQFF TGCGCCAGCAGCCCTGAGGGGAGGGGCGGTGAGCAGTTCTTC
TRBJ2-1 14 TRBV14 . . CASSQASAYNEQFF TGTGCCAGCAGCCAGGCGAGCGCCTACAATGAGCAGTTCTTC
TRBJ2-3 16 TRBV11-2 . . CASSLGAGAPTDTQYF TGTGCCAGCAGCTTAGGCGCGGGGGCTCCCACAGATACGCAGTATTTT
TRBJ1-3 15 TRBV27 . . CASGRGGLSGNTIYF TGTGCCAGCGGAAGGGGGGGCTTATCTGGAAACACCATATATTTT
TRBJ2-3 15 TRBV29-1 TRBD2 . CSVEGTSGVGDTQYF TGCAGCGTTGAAGGTACTAGCGGGGTAGGAGATACGCAGTATTTT
TRBJ2-2 17 TRBV2 . . CASSEYGDSAYTGELFF TGTGCCAGCAGTGAATATGGTGATAGCGCGTACACCGGGGAGCTGTTTTTT
TRBJ1-1 15 TRBV19 . . CASSKLQGASTEAFF TGTGCCAGTAGTAAACTACAGGGAGCAAGCACTGAAGCTTTCTTT
TRBJ1-5 13 TRBV7-9 . many CASSREGGQPQHF TGTGCCAGCAGCCGGGAGGGGGGACAGCCCCAGCATTTT
TRBJ2-7 15 TRBV6-2/TRBV6-3 . . CASSYIMAGSYEQYF TGTGCCAGCAGTTACATTATGGCGGGGTCCTACGAGCAGTACTTC
TRBJ2-5 16 TRBV6-1 TRBD2 . CASSDIYSGGQETQYF TGTGCCAGCAGTGATATATACTCGGGGGGCCAAGAGACCCAGTACTTC
TRBJ2-5 15 TRBV7-8 TRBD2 . CASSSQWTSAETQYF TGTGCCAGCAGCTCGCAGTGGACTAGCGCGGAGACCCAGTACTTC
TRBJ1-6 14 TRBV11-3 . . CASSSGQLNSPLHF TGTGCCAGCAGCTCAGGACAACTAAATTCACCCCTCCACTTT
TRBJ2-3 16 TRBV24-1 TRBD2 once CATSVASGGAPDTQYF TGTGCCACCAGTGTCGCTAGCGGGGGGGCTCCAGATACGCAGTATTTT
TRBJ1-1 15 TRBV28 . . CASRAPARGNTEAFF TGTGCCAGCAGGGCTCCGGCCCGGGGGAACACTGAAGCTTTCTTT
TRBJ2-7 15 TRBV28 TRBD1 . CASSRTKGQSYEQYF TGTGCCAGCAGTCGCACAAAGGGACAGTCCTACGAGCAGTACTTC
TRBJ1-1 14 TRBV4-1 TRBD1 . CASRRTGTGREAFF TGCGCCAGCAGGCGGACCGGGACAGGGCGTGAAGCTTTCTTT